Given below is one T cell receptor beta chain in context. The target antigen is unknown. This specimen belongs to a study of T cells in localized non-small cell lung cancer. Points from the study as a whole: Adjacent lung had a median about 57 of the 100 largest tumor clones. Maximal T cell clonality occurred in uninvolved adjacent lung, with tumor ranking below it. Increased T cell density in blood showed an association with longer overall survival.

Assay: immunoSEQ multiplex PCR; the TCRdb copy retains only in-frame clones and omits some. This sample carries tens of thousands of clones, approximately 90% of them seen once, and the ten largest clones take over 6.5%. V shed 1 base and J shed 9 bases, with 7 bases lying between them. Germline V gives CDR1 LNHDA, CDR2 SQIVND (reference sequence). This CDR3 has 12 amino acids. The TCR was taken from a male donor older than 55 with stage I squamous cell lung carcinoma. This chain uses TRBV19 with TRBJ2-1; D not certain. Sample: peripheral blood, taken before any cancer treatment. For the CDR3, the DNA is TGTGCCAGTAGTATAGCTCGAGGTGAGCAGTTCTTC. Encoded protein: CASSIARGEQFF.